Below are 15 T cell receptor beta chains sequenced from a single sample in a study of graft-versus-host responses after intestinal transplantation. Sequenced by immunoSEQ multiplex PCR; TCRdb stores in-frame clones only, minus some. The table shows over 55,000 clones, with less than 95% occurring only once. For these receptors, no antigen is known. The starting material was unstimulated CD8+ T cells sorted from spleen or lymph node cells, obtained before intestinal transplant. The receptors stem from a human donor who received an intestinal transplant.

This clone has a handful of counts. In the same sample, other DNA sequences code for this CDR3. In DNA form, the CDR3 reads TGTGCCAGCAGCGGGGGGGATAGCAATCAGCCCCAGCATTTT. Residues: CASSGGDSNQPQHF. The chain recombines TRBV9 with TRBJ1-5, with D perhaps TRBD1 (5 bases). The CDR3 loop spans 14 amino acids. The germline gives CDR1 SGDLS, CDR2 YYNGEE. V lost 3 bases and J lost 0, with 7 bases in between.

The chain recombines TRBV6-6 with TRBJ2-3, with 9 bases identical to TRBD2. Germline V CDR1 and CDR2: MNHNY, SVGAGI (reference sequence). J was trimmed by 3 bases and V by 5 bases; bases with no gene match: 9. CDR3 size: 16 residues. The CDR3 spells CASSPRAGGRTDTQYF. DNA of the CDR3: TGTGCCAGCAGTCCCCGTGCGGGGGGGCGGACAGATACGCAGTATTTT.

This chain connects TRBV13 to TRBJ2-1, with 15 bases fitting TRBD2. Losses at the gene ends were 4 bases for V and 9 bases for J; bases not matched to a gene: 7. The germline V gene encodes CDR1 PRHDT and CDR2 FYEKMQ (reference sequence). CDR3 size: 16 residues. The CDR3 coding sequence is TGTGCCAGCAGCTCAGGACTAGCGGGGGGGCTGGGTGAGCAGTTCTTC. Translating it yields CASSSGLAGGLGEQFF.

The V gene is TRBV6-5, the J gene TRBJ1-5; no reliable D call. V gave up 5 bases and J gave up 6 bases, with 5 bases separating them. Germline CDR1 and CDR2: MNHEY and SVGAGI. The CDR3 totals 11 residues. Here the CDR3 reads CASSEGQPQHF. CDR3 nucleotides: TGTGCCAGCAGTGAGGGTCAGCCCCAGCATTTT.

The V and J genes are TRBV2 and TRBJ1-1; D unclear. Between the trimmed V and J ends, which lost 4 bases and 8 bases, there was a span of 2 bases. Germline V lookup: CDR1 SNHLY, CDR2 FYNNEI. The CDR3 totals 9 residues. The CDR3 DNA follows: TGTGCCAGCAGTGCAGAAGCTTTCTTT. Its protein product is CASSAEAFF.

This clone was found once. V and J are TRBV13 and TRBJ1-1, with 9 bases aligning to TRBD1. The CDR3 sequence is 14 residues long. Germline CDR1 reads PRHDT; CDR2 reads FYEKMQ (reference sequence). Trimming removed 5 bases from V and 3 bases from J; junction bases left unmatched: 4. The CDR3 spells CASSIRTGDTEAFF. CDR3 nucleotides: TGTGCCAGCAGCATACGGACAGGGGACACTGAAGCTTTCTTT. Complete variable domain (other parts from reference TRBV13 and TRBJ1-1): AAGVIQSPRHLIKEKRETATLKCYPIPRHDTVYWYQQGPGQDPQFLISFYEKMQSDKGSIPDRFSAQQFSDYHSELNMSSLELGDSALYFCASSIRTGDTEAFFGQGTRLTVV.

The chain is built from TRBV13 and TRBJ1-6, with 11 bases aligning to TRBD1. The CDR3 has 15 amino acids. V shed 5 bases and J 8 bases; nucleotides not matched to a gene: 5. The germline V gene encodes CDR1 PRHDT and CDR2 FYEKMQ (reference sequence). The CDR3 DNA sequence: TGTGCCAGCAGCAACCGGGACAGGGGGGATTCACCCCTCCACTTT. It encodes CASSNRDRGDSPLHF.

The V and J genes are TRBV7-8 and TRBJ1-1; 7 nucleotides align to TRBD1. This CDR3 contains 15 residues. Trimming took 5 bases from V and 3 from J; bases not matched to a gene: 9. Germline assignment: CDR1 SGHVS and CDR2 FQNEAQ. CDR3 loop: CASSPEGAPDTEAFF. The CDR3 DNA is TGTGCCAGCAGCCCGGAGGGGGCACCGGACACTGAAGCTTTCTTT.

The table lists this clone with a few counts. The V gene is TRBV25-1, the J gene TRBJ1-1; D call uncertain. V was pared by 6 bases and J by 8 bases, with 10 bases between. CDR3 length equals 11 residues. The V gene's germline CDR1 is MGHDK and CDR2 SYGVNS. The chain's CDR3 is CASRGRGEAFF. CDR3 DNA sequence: TGTGCCAGCAGAGGTCGGGGAGAAGCTTTCTTT.

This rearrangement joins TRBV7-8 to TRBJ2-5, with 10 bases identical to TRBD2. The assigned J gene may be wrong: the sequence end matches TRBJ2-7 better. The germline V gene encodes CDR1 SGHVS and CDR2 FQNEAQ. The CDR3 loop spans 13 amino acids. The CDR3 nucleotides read TGTGCCAGCAGCCCCGGACTAGCGGACGAGCAGTACTTC. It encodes CASSPGLADEQYF.

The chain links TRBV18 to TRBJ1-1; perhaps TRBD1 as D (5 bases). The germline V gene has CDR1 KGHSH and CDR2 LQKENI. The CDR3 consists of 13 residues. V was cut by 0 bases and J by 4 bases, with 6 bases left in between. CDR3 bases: TGTGCCAGCTCACCACCGGGGGGCACTGAAGCTTTCTTT. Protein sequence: CASSPPGGTEAFF.

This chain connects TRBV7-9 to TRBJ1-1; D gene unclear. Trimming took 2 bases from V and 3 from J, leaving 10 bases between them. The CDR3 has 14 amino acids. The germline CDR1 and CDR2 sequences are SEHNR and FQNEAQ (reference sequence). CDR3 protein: CASSLLGADTEAFF. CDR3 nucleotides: TGTGCCAGCAGCTTATTGGGAGCCGACACTGAAGCTTTCTTT.

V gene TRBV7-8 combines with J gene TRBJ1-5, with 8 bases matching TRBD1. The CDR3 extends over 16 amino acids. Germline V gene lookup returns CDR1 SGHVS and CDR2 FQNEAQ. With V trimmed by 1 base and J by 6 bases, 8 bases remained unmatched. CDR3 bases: TGTGCCAGCAGCTTAGGAACCAGGGGGCAGGGTCAGCCCCAGCATTTT. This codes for CASSLGTRGQGQPQHF.

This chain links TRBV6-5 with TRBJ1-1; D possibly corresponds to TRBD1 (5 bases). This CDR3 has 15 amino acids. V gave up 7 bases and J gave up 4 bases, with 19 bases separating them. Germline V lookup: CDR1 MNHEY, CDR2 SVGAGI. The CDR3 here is CASNPLKGASTEAFF. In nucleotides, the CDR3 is TGTGCCAGCAACCCACTCAAAGGGGCATCCACTGAAGCTTTCTTT.

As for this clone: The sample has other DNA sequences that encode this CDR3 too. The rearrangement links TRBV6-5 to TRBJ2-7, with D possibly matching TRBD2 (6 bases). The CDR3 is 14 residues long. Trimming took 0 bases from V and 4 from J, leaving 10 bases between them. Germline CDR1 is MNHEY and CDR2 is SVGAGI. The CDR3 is CASSYSRGSYEQYF. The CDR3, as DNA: TGTGCCAGCAGTTACTCGCGGGGCTCGTACGAGCAGTACTTC.